This entry concerns a single TCR beta chain. Its specificity is unknown. Building the TCR beta libraries relied on iRepertoire HTBI primers, and CDR3 regions underwent Arm-PCR. From the multiplex PCR reads, TCRdb called clonotypes with MiXCR, one entry per CDR3 protein. The table has 450,000 or so distinct CDR3 sequences, 22% seen once. This sample stems from a study of regulatory T cells in long-lasting Graves disease. Time point meaning: persistent/refractory GD, antithyroid drugs over 5 years with positive TRAb. Making the TCR library involved RNA that had been extracted from PBMCs. General study points: Study of thyroid tissue was not done, with only peripheral blood studied.

Trimming left V 5 bases short and J 0 bases short, with 10 bases between. Germline V lookup: CDR1 DFQATT, CDR2 SNEGSKA (reference sequence). The CDR3 spans 14 residues. Sequencing used peripheral blood mononuclear cells (PBMCs), obtained when the disease was refractory, from a patient treated with antithyroid drugs. The TCR originated in a female donor with Graves disease. The chain employs TRBV20-1 and TRBJ2-2; maybe TRBD1 (6 bases). CDR3 sequence: CSARTATNTGELFF. CDR3 coding DNA: TGCAGTGCTCGGACAGCGACGAACACCGGGGAGCTGTTTTTT.